The rows below give T cell receptor beta chains drawn from one sample of a study of T cells in Graves' hyperthyroidism and ophthalmopathy. TCRdb analysed the multiplex PCR reads with MiXCR anew, one entry per CDR3 protein. Of a few hundred thousand distinct CDR3 sequences detected, about half appear once; the ten largest clones hold over 15%. The sample consisted of peripheral blood or thyroid tissue (not recorded which). The source of these receptors is an adult woman with Graves' disease, either hyperthyroidism or ophthalmopathy (not recorded which). Both conserved end residues are part of each CDR3. The D gene is left open where the match is weak. Only some rows state a clone size, as once, few, many or a class for expanded clones.

clone size	J gene	D gene	V gene	CDR3 DNA	CDR3 protein
-	TRBJ2-3	-	TRBV9	TGTGCCAGCAGCGTACACCATAAACCTTCAGATACGCAGTATTTT	CASSVHHKPSDTQYF
-	TRBJ1-5	TRBD1	TRBV20-1	TGCAGTGCTCACAGGGGGCATCAGCCCCAGCATTTT	CSAHRGHQPQHF
-	TRBJ1-4	-	TRBV2	TGTGCCAGCAGAAGACAGGTTAATGAAAAACCGTTTTTT	CASRRQVNEKPFF
-	TRBJ2-2	TRBD1	TRBV9	TGTGCCTGCGCCTCGGACAGGGGCGGCGGGGAGCTGTTTTTT	CACASDRGGGELFF
many	TRBJ2-5	TRBD1	TRBV12-3/TRBV12-4	TGTGCCAGCAGTCTACAGGGGCCGTGGGAGACCCAGTACTTC	CASSLQGPWETQYF
-	TRBJ2-7	TRBD1	TRBV25-1	TGTGCCAGCAGTGCACAGGACAGGGACTCCTACGAGCAGTACTTC	CASSAQDRDSYEQYF
-	TRBJ1-4	-	TRBV7-9	TGTGCCAGCAGTCCTGACAGTGAAAAACTGTTTTTT	CASSPDSEKLFF
many	TRBJ2-5	TRBD2	TRBV9	TGTGCCAGCAGCGTAGCTGGCGGGAGACAAGAGACCCAGTACTTC	CASSVAGGRQETQYF
-	TRBJ2-5	-	TRBV12-3/TRBV12-4	TGTGCCAGCAGCTTGGCCGGGGGGCAGCCCCAGTACTTC	CASSLAGGQPQYF
-	TRBJ2-6	-	TRBV2	TGTGCCAGCAGTGACGTGGGACTCACTGGGGCCAACGTCCTGACTTTC	CASSDVGLTGANVLTF
many	TRBJ2-2	TRBD2	TRBV13	TGTGCCAGCAGCGTCAGGACTAGCGGGAACACCGGGGAGCTGTTTTTT	CASSVRTSGNTGELFF
many	TRBJ2-7	-	TRBV7-6	TGTGCCAGCAGCCCAGGGGTAGCCGAGCAGTACTTC	CASSPGVAEQYF
-	TRBJ1-6	-	TRBV7-9	TGTGCCAGCAGCTTTGAGGTTTCACCCCTCCACTTT	CASSFEVSPLHF
-	TRBJ1-1	TRBD1	TRBV28	TGTGCCAGCATTACCGGGACAGTGAACACTGAAGCTTTCTTT	CASITGTVNTEAFF
-	TRBJ1-1	-	TRBV20-1	TGCAGTGCTACGGGACGGACTGAAGCTTTCTTT	CSATGRTEAFF
once	TRBJ1-1	-	TRBV2	TGTGCCAGCAAGATCGGGGCGGGCGCTGAAGCTTTCTTT	CASKIGAGAEAFF
many	TRBJ2-7	TRBD2	TRBV2	TGTGCCAGCAGTCCGACTAGCTTCCAAAGCGAGCAGTACTTC	CASSPTSFQSEQYF
once	TRBJ1-1	-	TRBV29-1	TGCAGCGTTGTGTGGCAGGGCCCATCAACTTTCTTT	CSVVWQGPSTFF
many	TRBJ2-2	-	TRBV5-1	TGCGCCAGCAGCTTGGCCGAAGACGGGGAGCTGTTTTTT	CASSLAEDGELFF
many	TRBJ2-6	-	TRBV9	TGTGCCAGCAGCCCCGACCGGGGGTCCGCTGGGGCCAACGTCCTGACTTTC	CASSPDRGSAGANVLTF
many	TRBJ2-7	-	TRBV13	TGTGCCAGCAGCTTAGGCGGACTAACGGGGAGCTACGAGCAGTACTTC	CASSLGGLTGSYEQYF
many	TRBJ1-2	-	TRBV4-1	TGCGCCAGCAGCCAGCCAGGGAACTATGGCTACACCTTC	CASSQPGNYGYTF
-	TRBJ1-2	TRBD1	TRBV25-1	TGTGCCAGCAGTCCCGCAGGGGGGAATAGGGGCTACACCTTC	CASSPAGGNRGYTF
many	TRBJ2-7	TRBD1	TRBV19	TGTGCCAGACATCCGACAGGGGGCTACGAGCAGTACTTC	CARHPTGGYEQYF
many	TRBJ1-1	-	TRBV5-1	TGCGCCAGCAGCTTGAATCGGGATTGGAGAAACACTGAAGCTTTCTTT	CASSLNRDWRNTEAFF
-	TRBJ1-1	-	TRBV5-6	TGTGCCAGCAGCCCCGGGACCGACTCCGTCGCTGAAGCTTTCTTT	CASSPGTDSVAEAFF
many	TRBJ1-2	TRBD1	TRBV6-5	TGTGCCAGCTACGAACCGACAGGGGGCTATGGCTACACCTTC	CASYEPTGGYGYTF
-	TRBJ1-1	-	TRBV20-1	TGCAGTGCTAGTTGGTCCACTTTGAACACTGAAGCTTTCTTT	CSASWSTLNTEAFF
many	TRBJ2-5	TRBD2	TRBV6-5	TGTGCCAGCAGTTACGGGGGGACTAGCAATCGTGAGACCCAGTACTTC	CASSYGGTSNRETQYF
many	TRBJ2-2	TRBD2	TRBV4-1	TGCGCCAGCAGCCGGGTGCGGGAGGGCCGAACCGGGGAGCTGTTTTTT	CASSRVREGRTGELFF
once	TRBJ2-5	TRBD2	TRBV2	TGTGCCAGCAGAATAGCGGGAGGGGGGGAGACCCAGTACTTC	CASRIAGGGETQYF
many	TRBJ1-1	-	TRBV5-1	TGCGCCAGCAGCTTGCGTTCAATTGGGGCTGAAGCTTTCTTT	CASSLRSIGAEAFF
few	TRBJ2-5	-	TRBV11-2	TGTGCCAGCAGCTCGCAGGGAGGGGGAGAGACCCAGTACTTC	CASSSQGGGETQYF
-	TRBJ1-1	TRBD1	TRBV29-1	TGCAGCGAATGGACAGGGATGAACACTGAAGCTTTCTTT	CSEWTGMNTEAFF
many	TRBJ1-5	-	TRBV20-1	TGCAGTGCTAGGCGGCTAGACGGTCAGCCCCAGCATTTT	CSARRLDGQPQHF
-	TRBJ2-7	-	TRBV10-3	TGTGCCATCAGTGGCACCAGTGCATCCTACGAGCAGTACTTC	CAISGTSASYEQYF
-	TRBJ2-1	TRBD2	TRBV5-1	TGCGCCAGCAGCTTCCTAGCGGGAGGTGGTAATGAGCAGTTCTTC	CASSFLAGGGNEQFF
many	TRBJ1-6	-	TRBV20-1	TGCAGTGCTAGAGACCCGGGACGCAGGTATAATTCACCCCTCCACTTT	CSARDPGRRYNSPLHF
-	TRBJ2-1	-	TRBV10-3	TGTGCCATCGGACCATCCGCGTACAATGAGCAGTTCTTC	CAIGPSAYNEQFF
-	TRBJ2-2	TRBD2	TRBV15	TGTGCCACCAGTCGACTAGCGGGCTACACCGGGGAGCTGTTTTTT	CATSRLAGYTGELFF
-	TRBJ2-2	-	TRBV6-1	TGTGCCAGCCAAACCGACACCGGGGAGCTGTTTTTT	CASQTDTGELFF
many	TRBJ2-3	-	TRBV2	TGTGCCAGCAGTGACGGTCAGTGGGGAGACGATACGCAGTATTTT	CASSDGQWGDDTQYF